Listed below are T cell receptor beta chains from one sample, sequenced in a study of blood T cell repertoires in COVID-19. Generated by immunoSEQ multiplex PCR, the TCRdb table keeps only in-frame clones and is missing some. The sample has nearly 200,000 clones, roughly 90% seen once. Sequenced input: PBMCs or T cells enriched from blood (not recorded which). Receptor source: a woman aged 18-29 years who had recovered from COVID-19. Both conserved end residues are part of each CDR3.

V gene	J gene	CDR3 protein
TRBV23-1	TRBJ1-2	CASSQVCQGADGYTF
TRBV6-6	TRBJ2-5	CASSYPTGGRETQYF
TRBV7-8	TRBJ1-1	CASSLFYGTGNENTEAFF
TRBV5-1	TRBJ2-1	CASQRVGLAGFNEQFF
TRBV7-9	TRBJ1-2	CASVRSRDIYGYTF
TRBV19	TRBJ1-1	CASSMAWQGAVNTEAFF
TRBV5-1	TRBJ2-1	CASSPDRSGNEQFF
TRBV7-6	TRBJ2-5	CASSPTGYLQETQYF
TRBV19	TRBJ1-6	CASSPQTATRNSPLHF
TRBV15	TRBJ2-7	CATSNRGYEQYF
TRBV28	TRBJ2-7	CASSLNRAGEQYF
TRBV4-2	TRBJ1-5	CASSQDHNRQNQPQHF
TRBV6-5	TRBJ1-2	CASSPGQGGYGYTF
TRBV7-9	TRBJ1-1	CASSLNDRGRGAFF
TRBV2	TRBJ2-1	CASSLSVHEQFF
TRBV19	TRBJ1-1	CASNRAGNTEAFF